This T cell receptor beta chain was observed in a study of CD8 T cells in ankylosing spondylitis. Study-level points and caveats: Apparently characteristic of ankylosing spondylitis blood was a TCR beta motif (roughly 8 highly homologous variants). Certain motif variants had earlier appeared in reactive arthritis synovial fluid and blood.

With molecular barcodes, quantitative 5'-RACE was used to make the TCR beta libraries. One entry per CDR3 protein, called by TCRdb with MiXCR from the 5' RACE reads. The repertoire holds roughly 440,000 distinct CDR3 sequences, with 17% as singletons. Turning to this clonotype: Its target is unknown.

The germline V gene has CDR1 LGHNA and CDR2 YNFKEQ. The CDR3 runs 16 residues. The V gene end was trimmed by 6 bases and the J gene end by 2 bases; junction bases not matched to a gene: 10. Sequencing input: blood, either unsorted or a sorted T cell fraction (not recorded which). The clonotype originates from a male donor with ankylosing spondylitis. This chain connects TRBV4-2 to TRBJ2-3; 8 nucleotides align to TRBD1. The CDR3 spells CASSPADRGDTDTQYF. The CDR3 nucleotides read TGTGCCAGCAGTCCCGCCGACAGGGGCGACACAGATACGCAGTATTTT.